The 32 T cell receptor beta chains reported below all come from one sample, sequenced in a study of T cell responses to AZD1222 COVID-19 vaccine. Data came from immunoSEQ multiplex PCR; TCRdb stores just in-frame clones and leaves some out. The profile shows about 180,000 clones, around 94% of them singletons. The sequenced sample was peripheral blood, obtained 28 days after the second AZD1222 dose. The source of these receptors is an adult who received the AZD1222 COVID-19 vaccine.

The V call is TRBV19, the J call TRBJ1-5; 9 bases are a match to TRBD1. The CDR3 spans 13 residues. V lost 8 bases and J lost 2; bases outside the gene matches: 1. The germline CDR1 and CDR2 sequences are LNHDA and SQIVND (reference sequence). The CDR3 sequence is CASWDRGNQPQHF. The CDR3 region has the DNA TGTGCCAGTTGGGACAGGGGCAATCAGCCCCAGCATTTT.

This clone is a singleton in its sample. The CDR3 here is CASTPGVDTGELFF. For the CDR3, the DNA is TGTGCCAGCACCCCGGGAGTGGACACCGGGGAGCTGTTTTTT. V is TRBV5-6 and J is TRBJ2-2; a weak D match, TRBD2 (6 bases). V gave up 6 bases and J gave up 3 bases, with 12 bases separating them. The CDR3 totals 14 residues. Germline V gene lookup returns CDR1 SGHDT and CDR2 YYEEEE.

V and J are TRBV19 and TRBJ1-2, with D unclear. CDR3 size: 14 residues. Trimming cost V 5 bases and J 4 bases, with 14 bases left between them. Germline V lookup: CDR1 LNHDA, CDR2 SQIVND (reference sequence). The CDR3: CASSPVIGPYGYTF. The CDR3 DNA is TGTGCCAGTAGTCCCGTGATAGGTCCCTATGGCTACACCTTC.

This chain uses TRBV6-4 with TRBJ2-1; no clear D. The V gene lost 8 bases and the J gene lost 0 bases, with 14 bases spanning the gap. The germline V gene has CDR1 MRHNA and CDR2 SNTAGT. There are 15 residues in the CDR3. CDR3 nucleotides: TGTGCCAGCGCAAAGATATCAGGCTCCTACAATGAGCAGTTCTTC. Residues: CASAKISGSYNEQFF.

The chain employs TRBV29-1 and TRBJ2-7, with 8 bases that match TRBD2. Germline CDR1 reads SQVTM; CDR2 reads ANQGSEA. There are 13 residues in the CDR3. With 5 bases clipped from V and 6 bases from J, the junction kept 9 bases outside the gene matches. The CDR3 here is CSVPGRAGFEQYF. In DNA form, the CDR3 reads TGCAGCGTTCCCGGGAGGGCCGGCTTCGAGCAGTACTTC.

The chain uses TRBV3-1 (or the pseudogene TRBV3-2) and TRBJ1-5; TRBD1 is a possible D gene (5 bases). The V and J ends lost 0 bases and 5 bases respectively, with 11 bases between them. This CDR3 region has 15 residues. Germline CDR1 and CDR2: LGHDT and YNNKEL (reference sequence). Here the CDR3 DNA reads TGTGCCAGCAGCCAAGATAACTTGGGGCATCAGCCCCAGCATTTT. It codes for CASSQDNLGHQPQHF.

The chain combines TRBV27 with TRBJ2-1; D is possibly TRBD2 (5 bases). The V gene's germline CDR1 is MNHEY and CDR2 SMNVEV (reference sequence). The germline V and J ends were trimmed by 7 bases and 4 bases, with 11 bases remaining between them. The CDR3 has 13 residues. The DNA for the CDR3 is TGTGCCAGCACCGAGGGAGCGTACAATGAGCAGTTCTTC. This gives the protein CASTEGAYNEQFF.

The gene calls are TRBV6-4 and TRBJ2-7, with 9 bases fitting TRBD2. The CDR3 has 17 amino acids. The germline V gene encodes CDR1 MRHNA and CDR2 SNTAGT. The trim removed 3 bases at V and 2 bases at J, leaving 11 bases unmatched. The CDR3 nucleotides read TGTGCCAGCAGTGATCGGCGGGAGGGCCGCTCACCCTACGAGCAGTACTTC. It codes for CASSDRREGRSPYEQYF.

This clone occurred a few times. The chain carries TRBV15 and TRBJ2-7; 7 nucleotides match TRBD2. CDR1 LNHNV and CDR2 YYDKDF come from the germline V gene (reference sequence). Unmatched junction bases numbered 9, after V lost 4 bases and J lost 3 bases. The CDR3 is 15 amino acids. The CDR3 loop is CATSKNWGGHYEQYF. The CDR3 region has the DNA TGTGCCACCAGCAAAAACTGGGGGGGTCACTACGAGCAGTACTTC.

V is TRBV27 and J is TRBJ2-7, with D perhaps assigned TRBD1 or TRBD2 (5 bases each). The ends were cut back, 5 bases at V and 0 bases at J, with 11 bases in the middle. The germline gives CDR1 MNHEY, CDR2 SMNVEV (reference sequence). This CDR3 is 14 amino acids long. In DNA form, the CDR3 reads TGTGCCAGCAGTAGGGACGGAAGCTCCTACGAGCAGTACTTC. Encoded protein: CASSRDGSSYEQYF.

The rearrangement uses TRBV7-2 and TRBJ1-5, with a tentative D call TRBD1 (6 bases). The germline V gene has CDR1 SGHTA and CDR2 FQGNSA. V lost 1 base and J 7 bases, leaving 17 bases between the germline ends. The CDR3 covers 16 residues. The chain's CDR3 is CASSLGGSGVGQPQHF. The CDR3 DNA reads as TGTGCCAGCAGCTTAGGAGGGTCAGGGGTTGGCCAGCCCCAGCATTTT.

CDR3 coding DNA: TGTGCCAGCAATACAGTTAGCAATCAGCCCCAGCATTTT. As protein: CASNTVSNQPQHF. This rearrangement joins TRBV12-3 or TRBV12-4 to TRBJ1-5; D gene uncertain. The CDR3 length is 13 residues. Trimming removed 7 bases at V and 0 bases at J, with 7 bases between.

The rearrangement uses TRBV7-3 and TRBJ2-3; possible D gene TRBD1, 5 bases. The CDR3 extends over 15 amino acids. Germline CDR1 SGHTA, CDR2 FQGTGA. Trimming removed 1 base from V and 2 bases from J, with 10 bases in between. CDR3 residues: CASSLMGHNTDTQYF. The CDR3, as DNA: TGTGCCAGCAGCTTAATGGGGCACAACACAGATACGCAGTATTTT.

The CDR3: CASSLGSGIYSGTDTQYF. The CDR3 DNA is TGTGCCAGCAGTTTAGGAAGCGGGATTTACTCTGGGACAGATACGCAGTATTTT. The rearrangement links TRBV28 to TRBJ2-3, with TRBD2 matching 7 bases. Trimming at V came to 2 bases and at J to 3 bases, leaving 14 bases not matched to a gene. Germline CDR1 and CDR2: MDHEN and SYDVKM. The CDR3 spans 18 residues.

The chain links TRBV6-5 to TRBJ1-3; TRBD1 agrees at 7 bases. CDR1 is MNHEY, CDR2 SVGAGI, per germline. Trimming at V came to 6 bases and at J to 2 bases, leaving 7 bases not matched to a gene. The CDR3 runs to 15 residues. The CDR3: CASRAGTETGNTIYF. The DNA of the CDR3 is TGTGCCAGCAGAGCCGGGACAGAAACTGGAAACACCATATATTTT.

The chain couples TRBV6-4 to TRBJ1-2; D unclear. The CDR3 has 17 amino acids. V was cut by 0 bases and J by 2 bases, with 16 bases left in between. Germline V gene data show CDR1 as MRHNA and CDR2 as SNTAGT. CDR3 sequence: CASSDSWWRYPNYGYTF. The DNA of the CDR3 is TGTGCCAGCAGTGACTCTTGGTGGCGCTACCCGAACTATGGCTACACCTTC.

The genes are TRBV7-9 and TRBJ2-3, with 10 bases aligning to TRBD1. Germline V gene lookup returns CDR1 SEHNR and CDR2 FQNEAQ (reference sequence). V lost 7 bases to trimming and J lost 3 bases; unmatched junction nucleotides: 7. The CDR3 is 15 residues long. The CDR3 coding sequence is TGTGCCAGCACCTCCGGGACAGGGGAAACAGATACGCAGTATTTT. Protein: CASTSGTGETDTQYF. The whole variable domain, filled in from reference TRBV7-9 and TRBJ2-3, reads DTGVSQNPRHKITKRGQNVTFRCDPISEHNRLYWYRQTLGQGPEFLTYFQNEAQLEKSRLLSDRFSAERPKGSFSTLEIQRTEQGDSAMYLCASTSGTGETDTQYFGPGTRLTVL.

The V and J genes are TRBV25-1 and TRBJ2-4; D is ambiguous. Looked up from germline, CDR1 is MGHDK and CDR2 is SYGVNS. This CDR3 has 15 residues. Trimming removed 3 bases from V and 3 bases from J, with 12 bases in between. CDR3 residues: CASSDSGAIKNIQYF. CDR3 sequence (DNA): TGTGCCAGCAGTGACTCAGGCGCCATCAAAAACATTCAGTACTTC.

This clone has just one count. The V and J genes are TRBV18 and TRBJ1-4; D gene uncertain. The CDR3 consists of 14 residues. V dropped 5 bases and J dropped 3 bases, with 10 bases sitting between them. Germline-derived CDR1 and CDR2 are KGHSH and LQKENI. CDR3 sequence: CASSAVVANEKLFF. CDR3 DNA: TGTGCCAGCTCAGCCGTGGTGGCTAATGAAAAACTGTTTTTT. The complete variable domain, with remaining parts taken from reference TRBV18 and TRBJ1-4, reads NAGVMQNPRHLVRRRGQEARLRCSPMKGHSHVYWYRQLPEEGLKFMVYLQKENIIDESGMPKERFSAEFPKEGPSILRIQQVVRGDSAAYFCASSAVVANEKLFFGSGTQLSVL.

CDR3 region: CATSGPLGSGTGGYYGYTF. The CDR3 region has the DNA TGTGCCACCAGTGGCCCTTTGGGCTCCGGGACAGGAGGGTACTATGGCTACACCTTC. This chain uses TRBV24-1 with TRBJ1-2, with 8 bases fitting TRBD1. Germline values: CDR1 KGHDR, CDR2 SFDVKD. The CDR3 runs 19 residues. V shed 5 bases and J 3 bases; nucleotides not matched to a gene: 19.

The rearrangement uses TRBV4-3 and TRBJ2-1; D gene ambiguous. V lost 2 bases and J lost 0, with 8 bases in between. This CDR3 comprises 15 residues. The V gene's germline CDR1 is LGHNA and CDR2 YSLEER. DNA for the CDR3: TGCGCCAGCAGCCAATTCCGGAGCTCCTACAATGAGCAGTTCTTC. Translation gives CASSQFRSSYNEQFF.

The rearrangement uses TRBV19 and TRBJ2-1; unclear D gene. The ends were cut back, 0 bases at V and 2 bases at J, with 8 bases in the middle. CDR1 is LNHDA, CDR2 SQIVND, per germline (reference sequence). The CDR3 extends over 15 amino acids. CDR3: CASSIDHITYNEQFF. The CDR3 bases are TGTGCCAGTAGTATAGATCACATTACCTACAATGAGCAGTTCTTC.

The chain couples TRBV6-5 to TRBJ1-2; D gene uncertain. Germline V gives CDR1 MNHEY, CDR2 SVGAGI. The V and J ends lost 8 bases and 7 bases respectively, with 14 bases between them. CDR3 length: 12 residues. The CDR3 region is CASRSGYAGYTF. DNA of the CDR3: TGTGCCAGCCGTAGCGGATATGCTGGCTACACCTTC.

The chain uses TRBV27 and TRBJ1-1, with D perhaps matching TRBD1 (6 bases). The V end lost 8 bases, the J end lost 8 bases, and 21 bases lay between the germline ends. The CDR3 has 14 residues. Germline V lookup: CDR1 MNHEY, CDR2 SMNVEV (reference sequence). The CDR3 is CASCNSGAYYEAFF. The CDR3 DNA is TGTGCCAGCTGTAATTCAGGGGCGTATTACGAAGCTTTCTTT.

V gene TRBV6-6 combines with J gene TRBJ1-1; 7 bases match TRBD1. CDR1 is MNHNY, CDR2 SVGAGI, per germline (reference sequence). The CDR3 totals 14 residues. The J segment lost 6 bases and the V segment lost 2 bases, leaving 6 bases of the junction unmatched. Here the CDR3 reads CASSYRGLSPEAFF. The CDR3 DNA follows: TGTGCCAGCAGTTACAGGGGGCTATCTCCTGAAGCTTTCTTT.

The V call is TRBV28, the J call TRBJ2-5; D remains unclear. The CDR3 has 11 residues. V lost 6 bases and J lost 5, with 7 bases in between. The germline CDR1 and CDR2 sequences are MDHEN and SYDVKM. CDR3 amino acids: CASRNVETQYF. In DNA form, the CDR3 reads TGTGCCAGCAGAAACGTGGAGACCCAGTACTTC.

This chain links TRBV6-1 with TRBJ1-2; unclear D gene. Between the trimmed V and J ends, which lost 2 bases and 4 bases, there was a span of 14 bases. The CDR3 spans 15 residues. Germline V lookup: CDR1 MNHNS, CDR2 SASEGT. The CDR3 DNA is TGTGCCAGCAGTGAAAATCCCCCCTCGGCCTATGGCTACACCTTC. Amino acid sequence: CASSENPPSAYGYTF.

This chain links TRBV4-3 with TRBJ1-5, with TRBD1 matching over 7 bases. J gave up 4 bases and V 0 bases, and 6 bases lay outside the gene matches. This CDR3 spans 16 amino acids. Germline V gene sequence: CDR1 LGHNA, CDR2 YSLEER. In DNA, the CDR3 is TGCGCCAGCAGCCAAGACAGGGGGTGGGGGAATCAGCCCCAGCATTTT. Its translation is CASSQDRGWGNQPQHF.

The V and J genes are TRBV18 and TRBJ1-2; unclear D gene. Germline lookup yields CDR1 KGHSH and CDR2 LQKENI. The V end was cut by 3 bases, the J end by 4 bases, with 15 bases between. This CDR3 spans 15 amino acids. CDR3 DNA sequence: TGTGCCAGCTCACCGAAAACCGCAACATCCTATGGCTACACCTTC. Its protein is CASSPKTATSYGYTF.

The chain uses TRBV11-2 and TRBJ1-2; D is possibly TRBD1 (6 bases). This CDR3 region has 14 residues. V dropped 2 bases and J dropped 0 bases, with 7 bases sitting between them. CDR1 and CDR2 from the germline V gene are SGHAT and FQNNGV. Here the CDR3 reads CASSLQGTNYGYTF. CDR3 nucleotides: TGTGCCAGCAGCTTACAGGGGACTAACTATGGCTACACCTTC.

In this sample, this clone turned up a few times. The chain uses TRBV5-6 and TRBJ1-1; 8 nucleotides agree with TRBD1. In germline, CDR1 is SGHDT, CDR2 YYEEEE. V shed 2 bases and J 1 base; nucleotides not matched to a gene: 4. The CDR3 loop spans 15 amino acids. For the CDR3, the DNA is TGTGCCAGCAGCTTTCTCGGACAGGGGAACACTGAAGCTTTCTTT. It codes for CASSFLGQGNTEAFF.

The V gene is TRBV28, the J gene TRBJ2-7, with 7 bases lining up with TRBD1. V was clipped by 5 bases and J by 1 base; unmatched bases: 8. Per the germline V gene, CDR1 is MDHEN and CDR2 is SYDVKM. There are 15 residues in the CDR3. CDR3: CASSLMGTASYEQYF. Here the CDR3 DNA reads TGTGCCAGCAGTCTCATGGGGACAGCTTCCTACGAGCAGTACTTC.